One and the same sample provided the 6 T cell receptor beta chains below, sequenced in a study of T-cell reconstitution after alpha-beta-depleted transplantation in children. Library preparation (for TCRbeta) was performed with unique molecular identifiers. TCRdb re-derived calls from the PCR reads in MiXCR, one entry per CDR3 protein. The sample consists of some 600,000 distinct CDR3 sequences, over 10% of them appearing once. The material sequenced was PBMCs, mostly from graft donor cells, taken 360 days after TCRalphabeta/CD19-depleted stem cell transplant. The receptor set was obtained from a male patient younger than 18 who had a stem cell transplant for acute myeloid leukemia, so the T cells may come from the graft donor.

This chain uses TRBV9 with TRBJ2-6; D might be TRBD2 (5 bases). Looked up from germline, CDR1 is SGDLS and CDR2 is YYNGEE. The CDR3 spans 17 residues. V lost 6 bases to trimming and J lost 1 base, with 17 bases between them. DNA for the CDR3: TGTGCCAGCAACGTCAGTCTGGGAGTTTCTGGGGCCAACGTCCTGACTTTC. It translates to CASNVSLGVSGANVLTF.

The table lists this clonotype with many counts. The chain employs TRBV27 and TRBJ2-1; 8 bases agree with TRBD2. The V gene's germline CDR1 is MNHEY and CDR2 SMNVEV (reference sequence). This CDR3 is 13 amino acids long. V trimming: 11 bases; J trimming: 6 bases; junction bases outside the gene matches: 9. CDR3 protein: CASQQSGSNEQFF. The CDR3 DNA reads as TGTGCCTCCCAACAAAGCGGGAGCAATGAGCAGTTCTTC.

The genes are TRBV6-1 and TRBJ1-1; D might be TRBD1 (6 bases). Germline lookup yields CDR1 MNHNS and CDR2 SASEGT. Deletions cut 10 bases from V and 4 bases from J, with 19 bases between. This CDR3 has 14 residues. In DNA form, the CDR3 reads TGTGCCACCCAAAGGGGGGTGGGGGGCACTGAAGCTTTCTTT. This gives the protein CATQRGVGGTEAFF.

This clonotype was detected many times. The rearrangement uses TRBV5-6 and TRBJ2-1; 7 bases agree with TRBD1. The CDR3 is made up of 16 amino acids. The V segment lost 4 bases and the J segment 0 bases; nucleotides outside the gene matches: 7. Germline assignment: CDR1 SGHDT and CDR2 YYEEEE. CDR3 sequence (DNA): TGTGCCAGCAGCCCGGGACAGTTCCTCTCCTACAATGAGCAGTTCTTC. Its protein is CASSPGQFLSYNEQFF.

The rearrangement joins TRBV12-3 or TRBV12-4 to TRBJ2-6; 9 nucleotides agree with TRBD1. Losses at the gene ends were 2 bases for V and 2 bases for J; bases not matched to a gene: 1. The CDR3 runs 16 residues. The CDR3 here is CASSLRTGAGANVLTF. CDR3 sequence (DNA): TGTGCCAGCAGTTTAAGGACAGGGGCTGGGGCCAACGTCCTGACTTTC.

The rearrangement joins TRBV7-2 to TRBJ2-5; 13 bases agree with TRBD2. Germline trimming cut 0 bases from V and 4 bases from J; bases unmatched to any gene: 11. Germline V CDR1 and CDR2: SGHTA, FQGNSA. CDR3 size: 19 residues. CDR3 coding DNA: TGTGCCAGCAGCTTAGCCTCCTCGAGGACTAGCGGGAGAAGAGAGACCCAGTACTTC. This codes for CASSLASSRTSGRRETQYF.